This entry is about one TCR beta chain. The sample comes from a study of cytomegalovirus exposure and HLA in healthy donors. The PCR made use of 60 Vbeta and 13 Jbeta primers. TCRdb's copy holds only in-frame clones and misses some; the assay was immunoSEQ multiplex PCR. The sample records about 180,000 clones, 70% to 80% being singletons. This TCR came from a man younger than 30 in good health and CMV-seronegative. The sample consisted of PBMCs.

The CDR3 sequence is CASSPLGLINEQFF. In nucleotides, the CDR3 is TGTGCCAGCTCACCTCTAGGCCTAATCAATGAGCAGTTCTTC. The chain couples TRBV18 to TRBJ2-1, with D unresolved. V gave up 3 bases and J gave up 6 bases, with 12 bases separating them. The germline V gene encodes CDR1 KGHSH and CDR2 LQKENI. The CDR3 contains 14 residues.